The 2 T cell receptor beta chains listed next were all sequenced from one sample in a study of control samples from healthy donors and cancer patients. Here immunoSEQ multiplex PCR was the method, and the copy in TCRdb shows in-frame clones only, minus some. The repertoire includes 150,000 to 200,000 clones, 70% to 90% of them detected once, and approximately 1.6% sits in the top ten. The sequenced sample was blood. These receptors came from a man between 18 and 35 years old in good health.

The CDR3 region is CASSQEATSGGFEQFF. DNA for the CDR3: TGTGCCAGCAGCCAGGAGGCCACTAGCGGGGGGTTTGAGCAGTTCTTC. This chain connects TRBV4-2 to TRBJ2-1; 12 bases match TRBD2. V was pared by 3 bases and J by 9 bases, with 9 bases of the junction left unmatched. This CDR3 is built from 16 residues. CDR1 LGHNA and CDR2 YNFKEQ come from the germline V gene.

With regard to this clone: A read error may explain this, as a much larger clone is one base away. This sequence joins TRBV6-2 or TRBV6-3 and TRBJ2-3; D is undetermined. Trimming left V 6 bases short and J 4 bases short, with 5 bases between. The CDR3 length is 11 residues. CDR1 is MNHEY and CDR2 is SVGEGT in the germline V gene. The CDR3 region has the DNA TGTGCCAGCAGCTCCTCAGATACGCAGTATTTT. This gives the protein CASSSSDTQYF.